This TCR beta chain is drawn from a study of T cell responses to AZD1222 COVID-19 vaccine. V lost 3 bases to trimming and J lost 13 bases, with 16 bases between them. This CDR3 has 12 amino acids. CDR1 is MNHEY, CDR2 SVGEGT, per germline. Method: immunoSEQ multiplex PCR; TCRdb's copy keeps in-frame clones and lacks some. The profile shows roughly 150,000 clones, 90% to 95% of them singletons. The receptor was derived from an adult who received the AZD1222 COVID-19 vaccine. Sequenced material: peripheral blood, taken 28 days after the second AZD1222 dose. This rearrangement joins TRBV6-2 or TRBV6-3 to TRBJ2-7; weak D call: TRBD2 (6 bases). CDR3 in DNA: TGTGCCAGCAGTTATAGCGGAGCCAGAGGATACTTC. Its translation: CASSYSGARGYF.